The 11 T cell receptor beta chains below all came from one sample that was sequenced in a study of cytomegalovirus exposure and HLA in healthy donors. This PCR relied on a set of 60 Vbeta primers and 13 Jbeta primers. Repertoires were generated with immunoSEQ multiplex PCR, while TCRdb's copy carries only in-frame clones and drops some. The sample has 75,000 to 90,000 clones; around 79% are singletons. Sequencing used PBMCs. These receptors were collected from a male donor in good health and CMV-seropositive.

Turning to this clone: A junction end diverges from the germline sequence, so it may reflect a read error. This chain connects TRBV27 to TRBJ2-7; no reliable D call. The length of the CDR3 is 12 residues. Germline V gene sequence: CDR1 MNHEY, CDR2 SMNVEV (reference sequence). The CDR3 spells CSRQKAAYEQYF. The CDR3, as DNA: TGTTCCAGGCAGAAGGCGGCATACGAGCAGTACTTC.

A few counts support this clone. This chain connects TRBV25-1 to TRBJ1-2; 9 nucleotides align to TRBD1. J was trimmed by 8 bases and V by 7 bases; bases with no gene match: 8. There are 13 residues in the CDR3. Per germline, CDR1 MGHDK and CDR2 SYGVNS. The CDR3 loop reads CASKDRGVQGYTF. CDR3 in DNA: TGTGCCAGCAAGGACAGGGGCGTTCAGGGCTACACCTTC.

This clone was found a few times. The rearrangement uses TRBV5-6 and TRBJ2-7, with D maybe TRBD2 (5 bases). Trimming stripped 5 bases from V and 10 bases from J, with 16 bases between. Per germline, CDR1 SGHDT and CDR2 YYEEEE. The CDR3 runs to 12 residues. The CDR3 sequence: CASRGRKEGQYF. As DNA, the CDR3 is TGTGCCAGCAGAGGGAGAAAGGAAGGACAGTACTTC.

CDR3 bases: TGCAGCGTTACCGGACAGGGCGGTTCCTACAATGAGCAGTTCTTC. Translating it yields CSVTGQGGSYNEQFF. The genes are TRBV29-1 and TRBJ2-1, with 8 bases matching TRBD1. Germline loops: CDR1 SQVTM, CDR2 ANQGSEA. Trimming took 5 bases from V and 1 from J; bases not matched to a gene: 7. The CDR3 has 15 residues.

The gene calls are TRBV5-1 and TRBJ2-3; weak D call: TRBD2 (5 bases). The CDR3 is 15 amino acids. The ends were cut back, 7 bases at V and 2 bases at J, with 17 bases in the middle. Germline values: CDR1 SGHRS, CDR2 YFSETQ. DNA for the CDR3: TGCGCCAGCGTCCCACCGGGCGGGCACACAGATACGCAGTATTTT. Protein product: CASVPPGGHTDTQYF.

The chain uses TRBV6-1 and TRBJ2-5; a possible D gene is TRBD2 (6 bases). The end of the DNA is better explained by TRBJ2-7, so the J call may be wrong. Germline values: CDR1 MNHNS, CDR2 SASEGT. This CDR3 has 15 amino acids. CDR3 in DNA: TGTGCCAGCAGTGAAGTGGGCGGGGCCACCTACGAGCAGTACTTC. This translates into CASSEVGGATYEQYF.

This rearrangement joins TRBV4-1 to TRBJ1-1; TRBD1 agrees at 8 bases. The CDR3 is 15 residues long. Unmatched junction bases numbered 4, after V lost 3 bases and J lost 1 base. CDR1 is MGHRA and CDR2 is YSYEKL in the germline V gene. Here the CDR3 reads CASSHWDRSNTEAFF. The CDR3 DNA follows: TGCGCCAGCAGCCACTGGGACAGGTCGAACACTGAAGCTTTCTTT.

The chain recombines TRBV25-1 with TRBJ2-3; D gene ambiguous. The CDR3 runs to 11 residues. With 8 bases removed from V and 6 bases from J, the gap between germline ends came to 9 bases. Per the germline V gene, CDR1 is MGHDK and CDR2 is SYGVNS. The CDR3 region is CASRGWDTQYF. The CDR3 DNA is TGTGCCAGCCGAGGTTGGGATACGCAGTATTTT.

The gene calls are TRBV30 and TRBJ2-1; D is perhaps TRBD1 (6 bases). Trimming shortened V by 7 bases and J by 5 bases, and 21 bases separated the two germline ends. Germline V gene lookup returns CDR1 GTSNPN and CDR2 SVGIG (reference sequence). This CDR3 is built from 15 residues. DNA of the CDR3: TGTGCCTCCTACTTGGATCCGGGACAAAACAATGAGCAGTTCTTC. Protein sequence: CASYLDPGQNNEQFF.

This chain links TRBV7-6 with TRBJ2-1; no definite D call. Trimming removed 1 base from V and 8 bases from J, with 3 bases in between. Germline values: CDR1 SGHVS, CDR2 FNYEAQ. This CDR3 contains 11 residues. CDR3 in DNA: TGTGCCAGCAGCTTAGACTATGAGCAGTTCTTC. Residues: CASSLDYEQFF.

This chain connects TRBV6-5 to TRBJ2-7; no definite D call. Germline CDR1 MNHEY, CDR2 SVGAGI. Between the trimmed V and J ends, which lost 0 bases and 7 bases, there was a span of 16 bases. The CDR3 is 15 residues long. DNA of the CDR3: TGTGCCAGCAGTTACTCAGGCAAAGAGGTGTGGGAGCAGTACTTC. Its translation is CASSYSGKEVWEQYF.